This record concerns one TCR beta chain sequence. The target of this receptor is not known. No base quality values were provided; no much bigger clone lies one nucleotide off. This entry is derived from a study of shared clonotypes between healthy human individuals (dated by TCRdb to 2019 to 2021). Some background on the complete study: A few men and a couple of women, aged 18 to 49 years, made up the cohort. For each donor, CD4 naive and CD4 memory were each given three plates, CD8 naive was given two plates, and CD8 memory was given one plate. Leukapheresis yielded between about 0.9 and 8.9 billion PBMCs per donor. Different laboratories and diverse techniques were used to prepare libraries and sequence TCR repertoires, to increase sequencing depth and limit assay-specific biases. To estimate repertoire size and how much clonotypes are shared between individuals, the study performed deep sequencing of blood TCR repertoires from a handful of healthy adults. Results and caveats for the whole study, not just this receptor: Sampling was limited to blood, and TCR repertoires in tissue likely differ from TCR repertoires in blood. Rarefaction of sorted-subset datasets indicated incomplete sequencing despite the large sequencing depth. The small number of donors limited the genetic and exposure-history diversity represented. Compared with non-shared clonotypes, the clonotypes found in all four sorted-subset donors had higher generation probabilities. Larger estimated clonotype richness was generally found for naive subsets than for memory subsets. Pairwise subsampling led to the expectation that sequencing depth would affect the degree of clonotype sharing among donors. Sharing across several donors was observed for about 5% of naive CD4, 3% to 3.5% of naive CD8, 2% to 2.5% of memory CD4, and around 0.4% of memory CD8 clonotypes.

The CDR3, from cysteine to phenylalanine, totals 15 residues. The kept DNA is CDR3 alone, 45 bases in frame from the first base. Based on the germline V gene (reference sequence), the CDR1 and CDR2 sequences are LNHDA and SQIVND. The V and J ends are trimmed by 5 bases and 4 bases, leaving 15 bases between them. Healthy HIV-negative adults with no recently reported acute infections or vaccinations were included as donors. Only Caucasian adults living in Nashville, Tennessee, USA were represented among the donors. CD4+ T cells were enriched by magnetic negative selection, after which naive cells were positively selected on CD45RA and the negative fraction was taken as the memory subset. After blood collection by leukapheresis, PBMCs were isolated using Ficoll-Histopaque density gradient centrifugation and then cryopreserved in the vapor phase of liquid nitrogen. Analytical flow cytometry was used to check the purity and quantity of every magnetically sorted T cell population. Genomic DNA was isolated from each sorted fraction and quantified by UV absorbance on a Nanodrop 2000c.

Using the deep immunoSEQ assay, TCR CDR3 regions were amplified from genomic DNA by multiplex PCR. For each cell subset, the extracted genomic DNA was distributed evenly across all wells of several immunoSEQ 96-well plates, and each plate served as one replicate. Each replicate PCR for sorted subsets received about 180 ng genomic DNA, equal to roughly 33,000 T cell genomes. The purified libraries were quantified using a Qubit 3.0 fluorometer, sized with a Bioanalyzer 2100, and then quantified again using the KAPA Library Quantification kit. A separate single-read 150-cycle Illumina NextSeq 550 flow cell was used to sequence each immunoSEQ 96-well plate. Regarding the original processing steps: Because the immunoSEQ output held only junctional sequences and lacked quality scores, the filtering could not match the filtering applied to full-length reads. Sequences were annotated with PyIR, a Python wrapper for IgBLAST v1.9, and V/J genes and CDR3 were assigned using IMGT germline references. Reads were removed for weak V/J assignments (E-value above 1e-6), missing CDR3, stop codons, out-of-frame junctions, or ambiguous translated residues. V3J clonotypes were defined as sequences sharing an identical inferred V gene, J gene, and CDR3 amino acid sequence. Percentage overlap between repertoires was computed as shared unique clonotypes divided by the size of the smaller repertoire. Three approaches were used to assess repertoire richness: RTK rarefaction, the Chao1 estimator, and Recon v2.1 estimates of unobserved clonotypes. OLGA was used to compute generation probabilities for all TCRbeta clonotypes that the gDNA method yielded from a handful of donors. TCRdb obtained this table from immuneACCESS and retained in-frame rearrangements with V and J assigned. These tables miss some clones; where compared with another copy, unresolved V genes account for less than half of the shortfall, and the remainder is unexplained. Clonal size and the V and J genes are those of that table, whereas D and trimming came from the DNA. Counted in this sample were around 980,000 clones; 70% to 80% of them appeared once. The ten largest clones add up to 0.5% to 0.65% of the sample.

What was sequenced was memory CD4+ T cells from PBMCs. Per the publication, the cell subset or site label means: CD45RA-negative fraction. The TCR originated in a young man in good health. Some clones in this sample may be carry-over from other donors' samples. Rearrangement joined TRBV19 to TRBJ2-1; the D gene is perhaps TRBD1, from 6 matching bases. The CDR3 protein is CASSFTGSGYNEQFF. The sequenced DNA is TGTGCCAGTAGTTTTACAGGGAGCGGTTACAATGAGCAGTTCTTC. Outside the CDR3, residues come from the reference TRBV19 and TRBJ2-1 proteins, so the full variable domain is: DGGITQSPKYLFRKEGQNVTLSCEQNLNHDAMYWYRQDPGQGLRLIYYSQIVNDFQKGDIAEGYSVSREKKESFPLTVTSAQKNPTAFYLCASSFTGSGYNEQFFGPGTRLTVL.